This TCR beta chain was recovered during a study of cytomegalovirus exposure and HLA in healthy donors. Findings and limits, study-wide: Sequencing depth across donors, presence/absence analyses assumed, was roughly uniform.

As concerns this clone: As yet, its antigen is unknown.

PCR involved 60 Vbeta and 13 Jbeta primers. Only in-frame clones appear in the TCRdb table, and some are missing; sequencing was by immunoSEQ multiplex PCR. Recorded for this sample: over 150,000 clones. Germline CDR1 is SGHNT and CDR2 is YYREEE (reference sequence). The V end was cut by 0 bases, the J end by 6 bases, with 9 bases between. The length of the CDR3 is 14 residues. This chain links TRBV5-4 with TRBJ1-4; D is possibly TRBD1 (5 bases). Sequenced sample: PBMCs. The receptor comes from a boy younger than 18 in good health and CMV-seronegative. The CDR3 region is CASSLGGRDEKLFF. In DNA form, the CDR3 reads TGTGCCAGCAGCTTGGGGGGGAGGGATGAAAAACTGTTTTTT.